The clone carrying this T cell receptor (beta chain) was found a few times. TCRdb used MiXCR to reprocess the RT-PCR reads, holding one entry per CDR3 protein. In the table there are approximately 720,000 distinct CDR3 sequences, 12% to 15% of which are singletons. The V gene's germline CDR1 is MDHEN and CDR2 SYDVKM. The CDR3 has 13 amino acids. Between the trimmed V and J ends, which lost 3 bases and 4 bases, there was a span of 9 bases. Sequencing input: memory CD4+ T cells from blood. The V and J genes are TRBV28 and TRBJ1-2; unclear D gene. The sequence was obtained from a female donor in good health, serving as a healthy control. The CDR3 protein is CASSLKVLYGYTF. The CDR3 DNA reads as TGTGCCAGCAGTTTGAAGGTCCTCTATGGCTACACCTTC.